These 26 T cell receptor beta chains originate from one sample sequenced in a study of T cells in Graves' hyperthyroidism and ophthalmopathy. From RNA transcripts, TCR beta CDR3 regions were amplified. Primed by the HTBI set, a first-round RT-PCR was run on the TCR CDR3. TCRdb fed the multiplex PCR reads into MiXCR, producing one record per CDR3 protein. The sample lists about 380,000 distinct CDR3 sequences; roughly 20% were seen once. The sequencing sample was made of blood. The receptors were sampled from a man aged 18 to 29 with Graves' ophthalmopathy.

This clonotype was picked up many times. The chain has TRBV7-8 and TRBJ2-5; 11 bases align to TRBD2. The germline CDR1 and CDR2 sequences are SGHVS and FQNEAQ. With V trimmed by 6 bases and J by 3 bases, 9 bases remained unmatched. The CDR3 sequence is 16 residues long. The CDR3 sequence: CASSLPRLAGKETQYF. DNA of the CDR3: TGTGCCAGCAGTTTGCCGAGACTAGCGGGGAAAGAGACCCAGTACTTC.

This clonotype was counted a few times. The gene calls are TRBV12-3 or TRBV12-4 and TRBJ1-5; TRBD1 might be the D (5 bases). Trimming removed 1 base from V and 7 bases from J, with 14 bases in between. CDR3 length equals 15 residues. The CDR3 DNA reads TGTGCCAGCAGTTTAGTGTTGGGACCTCGGCAGCCCCAGCATTTT. Encoded protein: CASSLVLGPRQPQHF.

This clonotype appeared a few times. The rearrangement links TRBV7-2 to TRBJ2-1, with D maybe TRBD2 (6 bases). This CDR3 has 15 residues. The germline CDR1 and CDR2 sequences are SGHTA and FQGNSA. V was cut by 5 bases and J by 10 bases, with 21 bases left in between. The CDR3 sequence: CASSQAHRAGREQFF. Written as DNA, the CDR3 is TGTGCCAGCAGCCAGGCCCACCGCGCGGGGAGAGAGCAGTTCTTC. Full variable domain (remainder filled in from reference TRBV7-2 and TRBJ2-1): GAGVSQSPSNKVTEKGKDVELRCDPISGHTALYWYRQSLGQGLEFLIYFQGNSAPDKSGLPSDRFSAERTGGSVSTLTIQRTQQEDSAVYLCASSQAHRAGREQFFGPGTRLTVL.

This clonotype was recorded a few times. J is TRBJ2-5 and V is TRBV11-2; no firm D call. The CDR3 length is 15 residues. Germline V CDR1 and CDR2: SGHAT, FQNNGV. Trimming cost V 5 bases and J 1 base, with 14 bases left between them. In nucleotides, the CDR3 is TGTGCCAGCAGCCTGGTGACCCAAACCCAAGAGACCCAGTACTTC. Residues: CASSLVTQTQETQYF.

This clonotype has more than one count but fewer than ten. This chain uses TRBV6-1 with TRBJ1-1, with D possibly TRBD1 on 6 matching bases. Germline CDR1 reads MNHNS; CDR2 reads SASEGT. This CDR3 spans 13 amino acids. The ends were cut back, 5 bases at V and 6 bases at J, with 13 bases in the middle. The CDR3 loop is CASSSPEGAEAFF. CDR3 coding DNA: TGTGCCAGCAGTTCGCCGGAGGGGGCTGAAGCTTTCTTT.

The chain combines TRBV7-2 with TRBJ1-2, with TRBD1 matching over 7 bases. The V gene end was trimmed by 3 bases and the J gene end by 4 bases; junction bases not matched to a gene: 5. Germline lookup yields CDR1 SGHTA and CDR2 FQGNSA. The CDR3 is 14 amino acids. The CDR3 DNA follows: TGTGCCAGCAGCTTTGGGGACAGAGTCTATGGCTACACCTTC. It encodes CASSFGDRVYGYTF.

The chain uses TRBV13 and TRBJ2-7, with D possibly TRBD2 on 7 matching bases. V dropped 10 bases and J dropped 7 bases, with 20 bases sitting between them. The CDR3 contains 13 residues. CDR1 PRHDT and CDR2 FYEKMQ come from the germline V gene (reference sequence). The DNA of the CDR3 is TGTGCCACCTCCGGGGGGCCTGGTAGAGAGCAGTACTTC. Its translation is CATSGGPGREQYF.

There are many counts of this clonotype. The CDR3 region has the DNA TGTGCCAGCTCACCGGTAGGGTTGGACACTGAAGCTTTCTTT. This translates into CASSPVGLDTEAFF. V is TRBV18 and J is TRBJ1-1; D ambiguous. V dropped 3 bases and J dropped 3 bases, with 11 bases sitting between them. Per the germline V gene, CDR1 is KGHSH and CDR2 is LQKENI. CDR3 length equals 14 residues.

In its sample, this clonotype was seen many times. The CDR3 DNA is TGCAGTGCCCTCGTCAGGAAGCCTCGAGACACTGAAGCTTTCTTT. It encodes CSALVRKPRDTEAFF. The gene calls are TRBV20-1 and TRBJ1-1; D uncertain. The CDR3 is 15 residues long. The V and J ends lost 6 bases and 3 bases respectively, with 20 bases between them. In germline, CDR1 is DFQATT, CDR2 SNEGSKA (reference sequence).

This clonotype was seen more than once but under ten times. This may come from a read error, since a much larger clone is one base off. The chain joins TRBV2 to TRBJ2-1, with TRBD2 identical over 11 bases. The tail of the sequence fits TRBJ2-7 better, so the J call may be wrong. Germline CDR1 is SNHLY and CDR2 is FYNNEI. The CDR3 spans 15 residues. The DNA of the CDR3 is TGTGCCAGCAGTGAATTATTAGCGGGGGGGAATGAGCAGTACTTC. Encoded protein: CASSELLAGGNEQYF.

This clonotype occurred once. CDR3 nucleotides: TGTGCCACCAGTCCCGACCCGAGACCGCAAGGTGAAAAACTGTTTTTT. Translating it yields CATSPDPRPQGEKLFF. The chain joins TRBV15 to TRBJ1-4; the D is unclear. This CDR3 is built from 16 residues. Looked up from germline, CDR1 is LNHNV and CDR2 is YYDKDF (reference sequence). V was pared by 6 bases and J by 7 bases, with 21 bases between.

This clonotype was detected many times. The chain links TRBV7-2 to TRBJ1-1; 7 bases agree with TRBD1. This CDR3 is 17 amino acids long. Germline CDR1 is SGHTA and CDR2 is FQGNSA. V gave up 0 bases and J gave up 0 bases; unmatched junction bases: 7. The CDR3 sequence is CASSLAGGGQLNTEAFF. The CDR3 DNA is TGTGCCAGCAGCTTAGCAGGGGGGGGACAGTTGAACACTGAAGCTTTCTTT.

The rearrangement joins TRBV29-1 to TRBJ1-1; D is perhaps TRBD1 (6 bases). This CDR3 spans 13 amino acids. Germline CDR1 reads SQVTM; CDR2 reads ANQGSEA. Between the trimmed V and J ends, which lost 4 bases and 1 base, there was a span of 10 bases. The CDR3 bases are TGCAGCGTTGTCAGGGGCGGGAACACTGAAGCTTTCTTT. Amino acid sequence: CSVVRGGNTEAFF.

This clonotype was detected many times. The V gene is TRBV5-6, the J gene TRBJ2-3; possibly TRBD2 for D (5 bases). Trimming removed 4 bases at V and 2 bases at J, with 14 bases between. Germline values: CDR1 SGHDT, CDR2 YYEEEE. CDR3 size: 15 residues. CDR3 sequence (DNA): TGTGCCAGCAGCAATCCGGGGATGATCACAGATACGCAGTATTTT. It specifies CASSNPGMITDTQYF.

The rearrangement links TRBV19 to TRBJ1-5; tentative D call: TRBD1 (5 bases). Germline V CDR1 and CDR2: LNHDA, SQIVND (reference sequence). Deletions cut 1 base from V and 0 bases from J, with 16 bases between. The CDR3 covers 18 residues. CDR3 coding DNA: TGTGCCAGTAGTATAGGGTCGGGGCGGGGAAATAGCAATCAGCCCCAGCATTTT. Residues: CASSIGSGRGNSNQPQHF.

Many counts were recorded for this clonotype. V gene TRBV7-9 combines with J gene TRBJ2-7, with D uncertain. The CDR3 covers 14 residues. V lost 1 base to trimming and J lost 3 bases, with 10 bases between them. The germline V gene encodes CDR1 SEHNR and CDR2 FQNEAQ (reference sequence). Written as DNA, the CDR3 is TGTGCCAGCAGCTTAGAAGGCAGCTACTACGAGCAGTACTTC. Protein: CASSLEGSYYEQYF.

This clonotype was detected a few times. J is TRBJ2-2 and V is TRBV29-1; 10 positions agree with TRBD2. The CDR3 contains 17 residues. Losses at the gene ends were 2 bases for V and 0 bases for J; bases not matched to a gene: 6. Germline V gives CDR1 SQVTM, CDR2 ANQGSEA. DNA for the CDR3: TGCAGCGTTGAAAATGTAGCGGGGGGAGCGAACACCGGGGAGCTGTTTTTT. Translation gives CSVENVAGGANTGELFF.

This clonotype was detected many times. The chain links TRBV3-1 to TRBJ1-2; D is ambiguous. The V and J ends lost 0 bases and 8 bases respectively, with 10 bases between them. This CDR3 is 13 amino acids long. The V gene's germline CDR1 is LGHDT and CDR2 YNNKEL (reference sequence). The CDR3 region has the DNA TGTGCCAGCAGCCAAGATGTTACCGGCGGCTACACCTTC. Amino acids: CASSQDVTGGYTF.

There are many counts of this clonotype. The CDR3 protein is CASSALKGPSSYEQYF. In DNA, the CDR3 is TGTGCCAGCAGCGCACTAAAGGGGCCTAGCTCCTACGAGCAGTACTTC. The genes are TRBV5-6 and TRBJ2-7; D may be TRBD1 (5 bases). Trimming left V 4 bases short and J 0 bases short, with 17 bases between. The CDR3 runs to 16 residues. Germline lookup yields CDR1 SGHDT and CDR2 YYEEEE.

This clonotype showed up many times. J is TRBJ1-5 and V is TRBV12-3 or TRBV12-4, with D possibly TRBD1 on 6 matching bases. V was clipped by 4 bases and J by 3 bases, with 13 bases between them. This CDR3 has 15 amino acids. In DNA, the CDR3 is TGTGCCAGCAGTTACCCAGGGGCCACCAATCAGCCCCAGCATTTT. Its protein is CASSYPGATNQPQHF.

V is TRBV24-1 and J is TRBJ1-4; possibly TRBD1 for D (6 bases). Per germline, CDR1 KGHDR and CDR2 SFDVKD. CDR3 length equals 14 residues. Trimming removed 4 bases from V and 5 bases from J, with 10 bases in between. The CDR3 DNA reads TGTGCCACCAGTGACCCCGGACAGAATGAAAAACTGTTTTTT. Its translation: CATSDPGQNEKLFF.

The chain recombines TRBV3-1 with TRBJ1-6, with 7 nucleotides matching TRBD1. The V gene end was trimmed by 3 bases and the J gene end by 3 bases; junction bases not matched to a gene: 11. The CDR3 consists of 18 residues. Germline loops: CDR1 LGHDT, CDR2 YNNKEL (reference sequence). The CDR3, as DNA: TGTGCCAGCAGCCATAGCAGGGGGAGGGTTGTCTATAATTCACCCCTCCACTTT. Translated, it gives CASSHSRGRVVYNSPLHF.

The chain is built from TRBV19 and TRBJ1-1, with TRBD1 matching over 10 bases. After removal of 5 bases from V and 4 bases from J, the junction contained 16 bases not matched to a gene. The CDR3 contains 18 residues. Germline CDR1 and CDR2: LNHDA and SQIVND (reference sequence). CDR3 in DNA: TGTGCCAGTAGTGTCGGGACAGGGGCAACACTCCCCCCCACTGAAGCTTTCTTT. It is translated as CASSVGTGATLPPTEAFF.

V gene TRBV9 combines with J gene TRBJ2-1, with 8 bases matching TRBD2. CDR1 is SGDLS and CDR2 is YYNGEE in the germline V gene. The CDR3 length is 16 residues. V lost 0 bases and J lost 2; bases outside the gene matches: 4. CDR3 DNA sequence: TGTGCCAGCAGCGTAGGAGCGGGGGCAACCTACAATGAGCAGTTCTTC. This codes for CASSVGAGATYNEQFF.

The rearrangement uses TRBV7-6 and TRBJ2-3; 12 bases map to TRBD2. The V and J ends lost 3 bases and 0 bases, in that order; junction bases with no gene match: 7. The CDR3 has 18 amino acids. Germline CDR1 SGHVS, CDR2 FNYEAQ. The CDR3 sequence is CASSFPLAGGPSTDTQYF. CDR3 in DNA: TGTGCCAGCAGCTTTCCCCTAGCGGGGGGGCCTAGCACAGATACGCAGTATTTT.

This clonotype was seen repeatedly, ten times or more. This chain links TRBV20-1 with TRBJ2-1; 9 nucleotides match TRBD2. The CDR3 length is 15 residues. After removal of 4 bases from V and 8 bases from J, the junction contained 12 bases not matched to a gene. From germline, CDR1 is DFQATT and CDR2 SNEGSKA (reference sequence). The CDR3 DNA follows: TGCAGTGCTACCACCGGGACTAGCTCGGTCGATGAGCAGTTCTTC. Translated: CSATTGTSSVDEQFF.